This T cell receptor beta chain was retrieved from a study of blood T cell repertoires in COVID-19. Overall study context: T cells, B-cell-depleted T cells, or PBMCs provided the cDNA or gDNA that served as material.

Clones were read by immunoSEQ multiplex PCR, and TCRdb kept only the in-frame ones, dropping some. The data show 250,000 or so clones, over 80% seen once. Self-reported history from a screening survey and questionnaire set each donor's cohort. This CDR3 has 16 amino acids. CDR1 is SGDLS and CDR2 is YYNGEE in the germline V gene. V was trimmed by 4 bases and J by 1 base, leaving 15 bases between them. The sample consisted of PBMCs or T cells enriched from blood (not recorded which). The V gene is TRBV9, the J gene TRBJ2-1; perhaps TRBD2 as D (6 bases). The receptor was isolated from a woman under 40 with acute COVID-19. CDR3 nucleotide sequence: TGTGCCAGCAGCCTAACCGGGAGCGGATCCTACAATGAGCAGTTCTTC. Residues: CASSLTGSGSYNEQFF.